The next 29 T cell receptor beta chains were all read from a single sample in a study of cytomegalovirus exposure and HLA in healthy donors. Primers included in the PCR were 60 Vbeta and 13 Jbeta primers. Sequencing was performed with immunoSEQ multiplex PCR; in TCRdb, only in-frame clones are kept and a portion is missing. This sample has fewer than 200,000 clones, with 80% to 90% found just once. What was sequenced was PBMCs. Receptors were obtained from a woman under 30 in good health and CMV-seronegative.

V usage is TRBV6-5 and J usage is TRBJ1-5, with 7 nucleotides matching TRBD1. The CDR3 totals 14 residues. Germline V gives CDR1 MNHEY, CDR2 SVGAGI. J lost 2 bases, V lost 5 bases, and 3 bases had no gene match. CDR3 residues: CASSPTGGNQPQHF. In nucleotides, the CDR3 is TGTGCCAGCAGTCCCACAGGGGGCAATCAGCCCCAGCATTTT.

This chain connects TRBV19 to TRBJ2-7, with 7 positions matching TRBD2. V shed 5 bases, J shed 0 bases, and the junction held 10 bases outside the gene matches. The CDR3 is 16 residues long. In germline, CDR1 is LNHDA, CDR2 SQIVND (reference sequence). The CDR3 coding sequence is TGTGCCAGTAGTTCGGTGGGAGGGCCGCTCTCCTACGAGCAGTACTTC. Its translation: CASSSVGGPLSYEQYF. Full variable domain (outside the CDR3, taken from reference TRBV19 and TRBJ2-7): DGGITQSPKYLFRKEGQNVTLSCEQNLNHDAMYWYRQDPGQGLRLIYYSQIVNDFQKGDIAEGYSVSREKKESFPLTVTSAQKNPTAFYLCASSSVGGPLSYEQYFGPGTRLTVT.

The V and J genes are TRBV10-2 and TRBJ1-1; the match to TRBD1 covers 8 bases. The CDR3 is made up of 18 amino acids. V dropped 2 bases and J dropped 0; count of bases not matched to a gene: 11. Per the germline V gene, CDR1 is WSHSY and CDR2 is SAAADI. CDR3 DNA sequence: TGCGCCAGCAGTGAGCCTAGTGGGACAGGAGGGATGAACACTGAAGCTTTCTTT. Translating gives CASSEPSGTGGMNTEAFF.

The rearrangement uses TRBV21-1 and TRBJ2-3; the D segment call TRBD2 is taken from the table without a DNA check. TRBV21-1 is labeled a pseudogene. This CDR3 has 10 amino acids. Here the CDR3 DNA reads TGTGCCAGCTACACAGATACGCAGTATTTT. Its protein product is CASYTDTQYF.

In its sample, this clone was seen a few times. V gene TRBV6-5 combines with J gene TRBJ1-2; TRBD1 matches 7 bases. The CDR3 extends over 13 amino acids. With V trimmed by 5 bases and J by 8 bases, 8 bases remained unmatched. Germline V gene sequence: CDR1 MNHEY, CDR2 SVGAGI. The CDR3 DNA reads as TGTGCCAGCAGTAGAGACAGGGTTGGCGGCTACACCTTC. This codes for CASSRDRVGGYTF.

This sequence joins TRBV28 and TRBJ2-1; 9 bases fit TRBD1. The CDR3 consists of 15 residues. Losses at the gene ends were 9 bases for V and 5 bases for J; bases not matched to a gene: 11. Germline CDR1 reads MDHEN; CDR2 reads SYDVKM. CDR3 loop: CASGPLGTGNNEQFF. The CDR3 nucleotides are TGTGCCAGTGGACCCCTCGGGACAGGGAACAATGAGCAGTTCTTC.

The V and J genes are TRBV7-2 and TRBJ1-5; 7 bases agree with TRBD1. V shed 5 bases and J 6 bases; nucleotides not matched to a gene: 7. From germline, CDR1 is SGHTA and CDR2 FQGNSA. The CDR3 sequence is 14 residues long. CDR3 in DNA: TGTGCCAGCAGCCAGGGACAGCAAGGTCAGCCCCAGCATTTT. This sequence encodes CASSQGQQGQPQHF.

The rearrangement links TRBV7-9 to TRBJ1-3; 8 bases are shared with TRBD1. This CDR3 spans 15 amino acids. Germline V lookup: CDR1 SEHNR, CDR2 FQNEAQ (reference sequence). V shed 5 bases, J shed 3 bases, and the junction held 6 bases outside the gene matches. CDR3 sequence: CASSPWTGLGNTIYF. The CDR3 bases are TGTGCCAGCAGCCCATGGACAGGGCTTGGAAACACCATATATTTT.

This clone was recorded a few times. The chain joins TRBV7-9 to TRBJ1-1, with TRBD1 matching over 8 bases. CDR1 and CDR2 (germline): SEHNR, FQNEAQ (reference sequence). The CDR3 is 18 amino acids. The V segment lost 8 bases and the J segment 0 bases; nucleotides outside the gene matches: 17. CDR3 amino acids: CASSSRAGGQRVNTEAFF. CDR3 nucleotide sequence: TGTGCCAGCTCCTCTAGGGCAGGGGGCCAACGTGTGAACACTGAAGCTTTCTTT. Filled out from reference TRBV7-9 and TRBJ1-1, the complete variable domain reads DTGVSQNPRHKITKRGQNVTFRCDPISEHNRLYWYRQTLGQGPEFLTYFQNEAQLEKSRLLSDRFSAERPKGSFSTLEIQRTEQGDSAMYLCASSSRAGGQRVNTEAFFGQGTRLTVV.

The chain links TRBV7-2 to TRBJ2-3; the match to TRBD1 covers 8 bases. The V and J ends lost 2 bases and 3 bases, in that order; junction bases with no gene match: 4. Germline V CDR1 and CDR2: SGHTA, FQGNSA. This CDR3 is built from 15 residues. CDR3 in DNA: TGTGCCAGCAGCTTAAGTAGGACAGGGACAGATACGCAGTATTTT. The encoded protein is CASSLSRTGTDTQYF.

The gene calls are TRBV7-6 and TRBJ2-1, with a possible D match to TRBD2 (6 bases). Germline loops: CDR1 SGHVS, CDR2 FNYEAQ. CDR3 length: 15 amino acids. V was trimmed by 0 bases and J by 7 bases, leaving 13 bases between them. The CDR3 DNA sequence: TGTGCCAGCAGCTTAGCGATCCTTGGGGGGAATGAGCAGTTCTTC. This sequence encodes CASSLAILGGNEQFF.

CDR3: CASSPGTYANEQFF. For the CDR3, the DNA is TGTGCCAGCAGCCCCGGGACTTACGCCAATGAGCAGTTCTTC. The J gene is TRBJ2-1, the V gene TRBV5-5; perhaps TRBD2 as D (6 bases). The length of the CDR3 is 14 residues. V lost 4 bases, J lost 6 bases, and 14 bases lay in between. Germline V lookup: CDR1 SGHKS, CDR2 YYEKEE (reference sequence).

This clone was found a few times. The V gene is TRBV28, the J gene TRBJ2-3; D possibly corresponds to TRBD2 (5 bases). Germline assignment: CDR1 MDHEN and CDR2 SYDVKM. With 8 bases removed from V and 3 bases from J, the gap between germline ends came to 15 bases. The CDR3 spans 14 residues. The CDR3 region is CASGSTSGTDTQYF. The CDR3 region has the DNA TGTGCCAGCGGGAGCACCTCGGGGACAGATACGCAGTATTTT.

This clone was detected only a few times. The V gene is TRBV7-2, the J gene TRBJ2-3; 12 nucleotides align to TRBD2. CDR3 length equals 17 residues. The J segment lost 6 bases and the V segment lost 1 base, leaving 8 bases of the junction unmatched. Per the germline V gene, CDR1 is SGHTA and CDR2 is FQGNSA. The CDR3 DNA sequence: TGTGCCAGCAGCTTAGGTTGGCTAGCGGGAGGGGGGGATACGCAGTATTTT. As protein: CASSLGWLAGGGDTQYF.

The chain couples TRBV6-1 to TRBJ2-1; tentative D call: TRBD2 (6 bases). CDR3 length: 13 residues. V was cut by 4 bases and J by 8 bases, with 12 bases left in between. In germline, CDR1 is MNHNS, CDR2 SASEGT. The CDR3 region has the DNA TGTGCCAGCAGTGTGGGACTGGGGGATGAGCAGTTCTTC. The encoded protein is CASSVGLGDEQFF.

This clone was seen just once. This chain connects TRBV4-3 to TRBJ2-2, with 9 bases lining up with TRBD2. Germline assignment: CDR1 LGHNA and CDR2 YSLEER. The CDR3 contains 18 residues. V shed 4 bases and J 5 bases; nucleotides not matched to a gene: 14. The CDR3 DNA is TGCGCCAGCAGCCGCGGACGTTTAGCGGGAGCTCAAACCGGGGAGCTGTTTTTT. Encoded protein: CASSRGRLAGAQTGELFF.

The CDR3 is CASSLGGGQYDTQYF. In DNA, the CDR3 is TGTGCCAGCAGCTTAGGGGGAGGTCAGTACGATACGCAGTATTTT. J is TRBJ2-3 and V is TRBV11-2, with D perhaps TRBD2 (6 bases). With 1 base removed from V and 6 bases from J, the gap between germline ends came to 14 bases. The length of the CDR3 is 15 residues. CDR1 and CDR2 from the germline V gene are SGHAT and FQNNGV.

This chain connects TRBV11-3 to TRBJ2-3; tentative D call: TRBD1 (5 bases). CDR1 SGHNT and CDR2 YENEEA come from the germline V gene. The CDR3 spans 16 residues. With 2 bases removed from V and 2 bases from J, the gap between germline ends came to 14 bases. CDR3 protein: CASSLTLGRPTDTQYF. CDR3 sequence (DNA): TGTGCCAGCAGCTTAACCCTGGGGCGGCCCACAGATACGCAGTATTTT.

CDR3 protein: CASSSRTSENTGELFF. The CDR3 region has the DNA TGTGCCAGCAGCTCTCGGACTAGCGAGAACACCGGGGAGCTGTTTTTT. The chain has TRBV7-9 and TRBJ2-2, with 9 bases that match TRBD2. J gave up 1 base and V 4 bases, and 4 bases lay outside the gene matches. The CDR3 is 16 residues long. Per germline, CDR1 SEHNR and CDR2 FQNEAQ (reference sequence).

V is TRBV4-2 and J is TRBJ1-2; 8 positions agree with TRBD1. The CDR3 is 15 residues long. The V segment lost 5 bases and the J segment 5 bases; nucleotides outside the gene matches: 10. Germline lookup yields CDR1 LGHNA and CDR2 YNFKEQ. The CDR3 loop reads CASSAQGGFTYGYTF. CDR3 DNA: TGTGCCAGCAGCGCACAGGGGGGCTTTACATATGGCTACACCTTC.

The CDR3 is CASSNMNTEAFF. CDR3 DNA sequence: TGTGCCAGCAGCAACATGAACACTGAAGCTTTCTTT. The V gene is TRBV7-2, the J gene TRBJ1-1; D remains unclear. The germline gives CDR1 SGHTA, CDR2 FQGNSA. V was trimmed by 5 bases and J by 0 bases, leaving 4 bases between them. This CDR3 region has 12 residues.

This sequence joins TRBV19 and TRBJ1-2; 9 nucleotides align to TRBD1. Germline V gene data show CDR1 as LNHDA and CDR2 as SQIVND (reference sequence). The CDR3 is 14 amino acids. V was clipped by 8 bases and J by 7 bases; unmatched bases: 11. CDR3 loop: CASGLGQGSSGYTF. In nucleotides, the CDR3 is TGTGCCAGTGGCTTGGGACAGGGAAGTAGTGGCTACACCTTC.

The CDR3: CASSITGQGNEKLFF. CDR3 nucleotides: TGTGCCAGTAGTATAACGGGACAGGGGAATGAAAAACTGTTTTTT. V gene TRBV19 combines with J gene TRBJ1-4, with TRBD1 identical over 10 bases. Trimming removed 2 bases from V and 5 bases from J; junction bases left unmatched: 2. The CDR3 totals 15 residues. In germline, CDR1 is LNHDA, CDR2 SQIVND (reference sequence).

The chain recombines TRBV7-8 with TRBJ2-7; 7 nucleotides line up with TRBD1. The V gene's germline CDR1 is SGHVS and CDR2 FQNEAQ. The V and J ends lost 1 base and 2 bases, in that order; junction bases with no gene match: 2. The length of the CDR3 is 14 residues. CDR3 loop: CASSLDRGTYEQYF. DNA for the CDR3: TGTGCCAGCAGCTTAGACAGGGGTACCTACGAGCAGTACTTC.

The V gene is TRBV18, the J gene TRBJ2-5; 7 nucleotides align to TRBD1. The J segment lost 3 bases and the V segment lost 5 bases, leaving 3 bases of the junction unmatched. In germline, CDR1 is KGHSH, CDR2 LQKENI. The CDR3 is 13 residues long. DNA of the CDR3: TGTGCCAGCTCATTAGGGACAGAAGAGACCCAGTACTTC. Its protein product is CASSLGTEETQYF.

The chain carries TRBV7-9 and TRBJ1-2, with D perhaps TRBD1 (5 bases). The germline V gene has CDR1 SEHNR and CDR2 FQNEAQ (reference sequence). CDR3 size: 15 residues. V was pared by 3 bases and J by 10 bases, with 21 bases between. CDR3 nucleotides: TGTGCCAGCAGCTTCAATTACGGGGGGGGAAAAGACTACACCTTC. Its protein product is CASSFNYGGGKDYTF.

This chain connects TRBV10-3 to TRBJ2-7; 7 bases are a match to TRBD2. The CDR3 is made up of 13 amino acids. Germline CDR1 and CDR2: ENHRY and SYGVKD. J lost 4 bases, V lost 4 bases, and 4 bases had no gene match. The CDR3 bases are TGTGCCATCAGTGTGGCGGGAGTTTACGAGCAGTACTTC. Translating it yields CAISVAGVYEQYF.

The chain has TRBV4-1 and TRBJ1-2; D is ambiguous. The CDR3 loop spans 18 amino acids. The germline CDR1 and CDR2 sequences are MGHRA and YSYEKL. The V and J ends lost 1 base and 8 bases respectively, with 26 bases between them. The CDR3 loop reads CASSQGTVGRGILGGYTF. Here the CDR3 DNA reads TGCGCCAGCAGCCAAGGGACCGTAGGCAGAGGGATTCTAGGGGGCTACACCTTC.

The rearrangement joins TRBV30 to TRBJ2-3; 9 positions agree with TRBD1. Germline CDR1 is GTSNPN and CDR2 is SVGIG (reference sequence). The CDR3 is made up of 16 amino acids. J lost 1 base, V lost 2 bases, and 7 bases had no gene match. The CDR3 sequence is CAWSSGTGFGTDTQYF. DNA for the CDR3: TGTGCCTGGAGTAGTGGGACAGGGTTCGGCACAGATACGCAGTATTTT.